Each of the 17 T cell receptor beta chains below was sequenced from the same sample in a study of Tregs in tolerant kidney transplant recipients. Measured with immunoSEQ multiplex PCR; TCRdb has only the in-frame clones, and not every one. The profile shows nearly 95,000 clones, 80% to 95% of them singletons. This specimen was CD4+ T cells from blood, taken before the transplant. The source of these receptors is a human donor who received a combined kidney and bone marrow transplant.

The gene calls are TRBV4-1 and TRBJ1-2; tentative D call: TRBD1 (5 bases). This CDR3 has 16 residues. The V gene lost 1 base and the J gene lost 0 bases, with 12 bases spanning the gap. Germline CDR1 MGHRA, CDR2 YSYEKL. In nucleotides, the CDR3 is TGCGCCAGCAGCCAAGCTACAAGGACACCTAACTATGGCTACACCTTC. This translates into CASSQATRTPNYGYTF.

This clone was detected only a few times. The chain uses TRBV6-6 and TRBJ1-3; TRBD1 matches at 7 bases. V lost 6 bases to trimming and J lost 4 bases; unmatched junction nucleotides: 9. CDR3 length: 15 amino acids. CDR1 and CDR2 (germline): MNHNY, SVGAGI (reference sequence). CDR3 bases: TGTGCCAGCAGCAGGACAGGTGTGGGGGGAAACACCATATATTTT. Protein: CASSRTGVGGNTIYF.

This chain connects TRBV11-3 to TRBJ2-3; the D is unclear. Between the trimmed V and J ends, which lost 2 bases and 1 base, there was a span of 10 bases. The CDR3 consists of 15 residues. CDR1 and CDR2 from the germline V gene are SGHNT and YENEEA. CDR3 in amino acids: CASSLFTSRTDTQYF. CDR3 DNA: TGTGCCAGCAGCTTATTTACTTCCCGCACAGATACGCAGTATTTT.

The chain employs TRBV7-2 and TRBJ2-3, with unresolved D. Germline assignment: CDR1 SGHTA and CDR2 FQGNSA. V was shortened by 1 base and J by 6 bases, with 8 bases between the two germline ends. This CDR3 has 13 amino acids. The CDR3 DNA reads as TGTGCCAGCAGCTTAGTAGTCGCGGATACGCAGTATTTT. It yields the protein CASSLVVADTQYF.

In this sample, this clone turned up once. The J gene is TRBJ1-2, the V gene TRBV30; maybe TRBD1 (5 bases). The germline V and J ends were trimmed by 0 bases and 5 bases, with 7 bases remaining between them. The CDR3 covers 12 residues. Germline-derived CDR1 and CDR2 are GTSNPN and SVGIG (reference sequence). The CDR3 DNA sequence: TGTGCCTGGAGTGTAGGGGCGTATGGCTACACCTTC. It codes for CAWSVGAYGYTF.

The V call is TRBV7-9, the J call TRBJ2-7; 9 bases fit TRBD1. The CDR3 consists of 15 residues. Trimming at V came to 4 bases and at J to 4 bases, leaving 8 bases not matched to a gene. Germline V CDR1 and CDR2: SEHNR, FQNEAQ (reference sequence). The CDR3 loop is CASSSRDREGYEQYF. CDR3 nucleotide sequence: TGTGCCAGCAGCTCACGGGACAGGGAGGGGTACGAGCAGTACTTC. The full variable domain, rest sourced from reference TRBV7-9 and TRBJ2-7, is DTGVSQNPRHKITKRGQNVTFRCDPISEHNRLYWYRQTLGQGPEFLTYFQNEAQLEKSRLLSDRFSAERPKGSFSTLEIQRTEQGDSAMYLCASSSRDREGYEQYFGPGTRLTVT.

This chain's CDR3 is CASSVLAGGRGETQYF. CDR3 nucleotide sequence: TGCGCCAGCAGCGTCTTAGCGGGAGGGCGAGGAGAGACCCAGTACTTC. The chain uses TRBV5-1 and TRBJ2-5; 11 bases fit TRBD2. Germline loops: CDR1 SGHRS, CDR2 YFSETQ. The J segment lost 4 bases and the V segment lost 4 bases, leaving 9 bases of the junction unmatched. The CDR3 has 16 amino acids.

The chain couples TRBV5-1 to TRBJ2-5, with TRBD1 identical over 8 bases. Germline-derived CDR1 and CDR2 are SGHRS and YFSETQ. There are 14 residues in the CDR3. The ends lost 3 bases at V and 3 bases at J; junction bases unmatched: 4. The CDR3 coding sequence is TGCGCCAGCAGCTCCGGACAGGGTGAAGAGACCCAGTACTTC. Translated: CASSSGQGEETQYF.

The chain uses TRBV2 and TRBJ2-7; 9 nucleotides line up with TRBD1. This CDR3 spans 17 amino acids. Per the germline V gene, CDR1 is SNHLY and CDR2 is FYNNEI. V shed 1 base, J shed 5 bases, and the junction held 12 bases outside the gene matches. CDR3 nucleotide sequence: TGTGCCAGCAGTGAAGTTACCTTGGGACAGGGCGGGGACGAGCAGTACTTC. Protein sequence: CASSEVTLGQGGDEQYF.

The chain is built from TRBV7-2 and TRBJ1-2; D may be TRBD1 (6 bases). The V end lost 6 bases, the J end lost 5 bases, and 22 bases lay between the germline ends. CDR1 is SGHTA, CDR2 FQGNSA, per germline. CDR3 length: 16 residues. The CDR3 spells CASSFFPTGALYGYTF. In DNA form, the CDR3 reads TGTGCCAGCAGTTTTTTCCCGACAGGCGCACTTTATGGCTACACCTTC.

V is TRBV7-2 and J is TRBJ1-2, with D perhaps matching TRBD1 (6 bases). CDR3 length: 16 amino acids. CDR1 SGHTA and CDR2 FQGNSA come from the germline V gene. Trimming took off 1 base at V and 6 bases at J, with 18 bases between the two ends. The CDR3 sequence: CASSLVTGSTRHGYTF. The CDR3 bases are TGTGCCAGCAGCTTAGTTACAGGGAGCACGCGGCATGGCTACACCTTC.

The chain is built from TRBV15 and TRBJ2-3; D gene ambiguous. The germline V and J ends were trimmed by 2 bases and 3 bases, with 6 bases remaining between them. CDR1 is LNHNV and CDR2 is YYDKDF in the germline V gene (reference sequence). The CDR3 runs to 13 residues. CDR3 coding DNA: TGTGCCACCAGCAGATCCCCAACAGATACGCAGTATTTT. Translating gives CATSRSPTDTQYF.

On this clone: The sample holds other DNA sequences that translate to the same CDR3. This sequence joins TRBV5-1 and TRBJ1-6, with 9 positions matching TRBD1. There are 14 residues in the CDR3. The V gene end was trimmed by 4 bases and the J gene end by 10 bases; junction bases not matched to a gene: 6. The germline CDR1 and CDR2 sequences are SGHRS and YFSETQ. CDR3 sequence (DNA): TGCGCCAGCAGCCCGGACAGGGGAAACTCACCCCTCCACTTT. This encodes CASSPDRGNSPLHF.

The chain has TRBV5-4 and TRBJ2-7; TRBD1 might be the D (6 bases). The V gene's germline CDR1 is SGHNT and CDR2 YYREEE (reference sequence). Trimming removed 0 bases from V and 1 base from J, with 11 bases in between. The CDR3 is made up of 15 amino acids. CDR3 in amino acids: CASSLGRGQSYEQYF. In DNA form, the CDR3 reads TGTGCCAGCAGCTTGGGCAGGGGTCAGTCCTACGAGCAGTACTTC.

The chain uses TRBV10-1 and TRBJ2-7; 16 bases are shared with TRBD2. This CDR3 has 16 residues. J was trimmed by 2 bases and V by 4 bases; bases with no gene match: 2. The V gene's germline CDR1 is WNHNN and CDR2 SYGVQD (reference sequence). In nucleotides, the CDR3 is TGCGCCAGCAGTGGGGGACTAGCGGGAGGGCCCTACGAGCAGTACTTC. This gives the protein CASSGGLAGGPYEQYF.

The chain carries TRBV5-1 and TRBJ2-7; D is perhaps TRBD1 (6 bases). The CDR3 has 14 amino acids. CDR1 SGHRS and CDR2 YFSETQ come from the germline V gene. The ends were cut back, 0 bases at V and 1 base at J, with 8 bases in the middle. The CDR3 DNA sequence: TGCGCCAGCAGCTTGGGACAGGCTTCCTACGAGCAGTACTTC. Translated: CASSLGQASYEQYF.

The genes are TRBV6-1 and TRBJ2-5, with TRBD1 matching 7 bases. The end of the DNA is better explained by TRBJ2-7, so the J call may be wrong. Germline values: CDR1 MNHNS, CDR2 SASEGT. The CDR3 length is 14 residues. CDR3 region: CASSGSGQYYEQYF. The CDR3 DNA follows: TGTGCCAGCAGTGGGTCGGGACAGTACTACGAGCAGTACTTC.